Presented here are 26 T cell receptor beta chains from one specimen sequenced in a study of PD-L1 blockade in urothelial cancer listed by TCRdb under 2017. The time point label corresponds to: pretreatment peripheral blood. Libraries were built with the immunoSEQ multiplex PCR assay. The source is immuneACCESS, and TCRdb retained only in-frame sequences with V and J called. Part of the clones is not carried over; for the studies checked, unresolved V genes explain less than half of this, and the remainder is unexplained. Here the sample has 37,000 or so clones; 84% occur a single time. The ten largest clones add up to around 14% of the sample. This sample comprised PBMCs, obtained around atezolizumab (anti-PD-L1) treatment. These receptors originate from a man in his sixties with urothelial cancer.

V gene TRBV19 combines with J gene TRBJ1-4; 11 nucleotides line up with TRBD1. The germline V gene has CDR1 LNHDA and CDR2 SQIVND (reference sequence). The V and J ends lost 2 bases and 12 bases, in that order; junction bases with no gene match: 2. There are 13 residues in the CDR3. The CDR3 DNA sequence: TGTGCCAGTAGTATAAGGGACAGGGGGGAACTGTTTTTT. Translating it yields CASSIRDRGELFF.

In its sample, this clone was seen once. This sequence joins TRBV6-6 and TRBJ2-1; 11 bases match TRBD2. Germline CDR1 MNHNY, CDR2 SVGAGI (reference sequence). With 2 bases clipped from V and 7 bases from J, the junction kept 7 bases outside the gene matches. This CDR3 is 16 amino acids long. The CDR3 sequence: CASSYIAGGPRNEQFF. The CDR3 DNA reads as TGTGCCAGCAGTTACATAGCGGGAGGGCCTAGGAATGAGCAGTTCTTC.

Only one count was recorded for this clone. The CDR3 loop reads CASSSGPTAPSGGAFF. The CDR3, as DNA: TGTGCCAGCAGCTCCGGGCCCACCGCCCCGTCTGGGGGCGCTTTCTTT. V gene TRBV7-6 combines with J gene TRBJ1-1; a weak D match, TRBD1 (6 bases). CDR3 length: 16 residues. The V end was cut by 4 bases, the J end by 11 bases, with 26 bases between. Per the germline V gene, CDR1 is SGHVS and CDR2 is FNYEAQ. The full variable domain, in which reference TRBV7-6 and TRBJ1-1 provide the parts outside the CDR3, is GAGVSQSPRYKVTKRGQDVALRCDPISGHVSLYWYRQALGQGPEFLTYFNYEAQQDKSGLPNDRFSAERPEGSISTLTIQRTEQRDSAMYRCASSSGPTAPSGGAFFGQGTRLTVV.

V and J are TRBV6-1 and TRBJ2-7; 7 nucleotides match TRBD1. Trimming at V came to 6 bases and at J to 6 bases, leaving 8 bases not matched to a gene. The CDR3 spans 13 residues. Germline V CDR1 and CDR2: MNHNS, SASEGT. CDR3 bases: TGTGCCAGCAGGACGACAGGGTTCGGCGAGCAGTACTTC. Translated, it gives CASRTTGFGEQYF.

This clone has only a few counts. The rearrangement joins TRBV2 to TRBJ1-2; no firm D call. The ends were cut back, 2 bases at V and 0 bases at J, with 4 bases in the middle. The CDR3 has 13 amino acids. Germline CDR1 and CDR2: SNHLY and FYNNEI. CDR3 region: CASSEQANYGYTF. Written as DNA, the CDR3 is TGTGCCAGCAGTGAACAGGCTAACTATGGCTACACCTTC.

The J gene is TRBJ2-2, the V gene TRBV19; 11 bases are shared with TRBD2. Germline loops: CDR1 LNHDA, CDR2 SQIVND (reference sequence). This CDR3 is 15 amino acids long. The trim removed 6 bases at V and 7 bases at J, leaving 7 bases unmatched. Here the CDR3 reads CASSYGTSGNGELFF. The DNA of the CDR3 is TGTGCCAGTAGCTACGGGACTAGCGGCAACGGGGAGCTGTTTTTT.

This clone showed up just once. This sequence joins TRBV15 and TRBJ2-3, with TRBD2 matching over 10 bases. The CDR3 is 18 amino acids. Germline values: CDR1 LNHNV, CDR2 YYDKDF (reference sequence). V gave up 2 bases and J gave up 4 bases; unmatched junction bases: 12. CDR3 protein: CATSRTSGVGFRSDTQYF. The DNA for the CDR3 is TGTGCCACCAGCAGAACTAGCGGGGTGGGCTTTAGGTCAGATACGCAGTATTTT.

The chain carries TRBV9 and TRBJ2-1, with TRBD2 identical over 12 bases. This CDR3 comprises 18 residues. Germline V gives CDR1 SGDLS, CDR2 YYNGEE. Trimming at V came to 0 bases and at J to 3 bases, leaving 7 bases not matched to a gene. The CDR3 reads CASSVGLAGEGGYNEQFF. The CDR3 DNA follows: TGTGCCAGCAGCGTAGGACTAGCGGGAGAAGGGGGCTACAATGAGCAGTTCTTC.

The V gene is TRBV5-1, the J gene TRBJ2-7, with TRBD2 matching over 9 bases. The V gene's germline CDR1 is SGHRS and CDR2 YFSETQ. This CDR3 contains 15 residues. V lost 5 bases and J lost 5; bases outside the gene matches: 11. CDR3 in DNA: TGCGCCAGCAGGTTTAGCGGGAGCCGCCTTAACGAGCAGTACTTC. Amino acid sequence: CASRFSGSRLNEQYF. Combining the CDR3 with reference TRBV5-1 and TRBJ2-7 gives the whole variable domain KAGVTQTPRYLIKTRGQQVTLSCSPISGHRSVSWYQQTPGQGLQFLFEYFSETQRNKGNFPGRFSGRQFSNSRSEMNVSTLELGDSALYLCASRFSGSRLNEQYFGPGTRLTVT.

The chain links TRBV4-3 to TRBJ2-7; 7 positions match TRBD2. Germline-derived CDR1 and CDR2 are LGHNA and YSLEER. The CDR3 covers 15 residues. V lost 5 bases and J lost 0; bases outside the gene matches: 7. The CDR3: CASSLQRGTSYEQYF. CDR3 nucleotides: TGCGCCAGCAGCTTACAGCGGGGAACCTCCTACGAGCAGTACTTC.

This clone was recorded a few times. The chain couples TRBV30 to TRBJ1-2; the D gene is possibly TRBD1 (6 bases). Germline-derived CDR1 and CDR2 are GTSNPN and SVGIG (reference sequence). The CDR3 loop spans 15 amino acids. The V gene lost 2 bases and the J gene lost 6 bases, with 19 bases spanning the gap. The CDR3 nucleotides are TGTGCCTGGAGTTCAATGAGGGGGGGCGGCGATGGCTACACCTTC. This translates into CAWSSMRGGGDGYTF.

This clone has a single count. The V gene is TRBV27, the J gene TRBJ1-5, with no clear D. Germline V CDR1 and CDR2: MNHEY, SMNVEV (reference sequence). CDR3 length: 13 residues. V lost 5 bases, J lost 11 bases, and 16 bases lay in between. The chain's CDR3 is CASSTQSPLSQHF. The CDR3 nucleotides read TGTGCCAGCAGTACCCAGTCACCCCTCTCCCAGCATTTT.

J is TRBJ2-5 and V is TRBV4-3; D ambiguous. Trimming took 1 base from V and 5 from J, leaving 8 bases between them. CDR1 and CDR2 from the germline V gene are LGHNA and YSLEER. The CDR3 extends over 13 amino acids. CDR3 sequence reads: CASSQARRETQYF. The DNA of the CDR3 is TGCGCCAGCAGCCAAGCACGCCGGGAGACCCAGTACTTC.

This clone was seen just once. V and J are TRBV5-1 and TRBJ2-4; D unresolved. This CDR3 has 16 residues. CDR1 SGHRS and CDR2 YFSETQ come from the germline V gene. V gave up 0 bases and J gave up 1 base, with 11 bases separating them. DNA of the CDR3: TGCGCCAGCAGCTTGGACACCAACATGGCCAAAAACATTCAGTACTTC. This codes for CASSLDTNMAKNIQYF.

This chain joins TRBV4-1 and TRBJ2-7; 7 bases align to TRBD1. This CDR3 spans 14 amino acids. With V trimmed by 1 base and J by 3 bases, 3 bases remained unmatched. CDR1 and CDR2 from the germline V gene are MGHRA and YSYEKL. In DNA form, the CDR3 reads TGCGCCAGCAGCCAAGTAGGGGGCAACTACGAGCAGTACTTC. Its translation is CASSQVGGNYEQYF.

The CDR3 loop reads CASTSGIHEQYF. CDR3 sequence (DNA): TGTGCCAGCACGTCAGGGATACACGAGCAGTACTTC. The chain joins TRBV11-2 to TRBJ2-7, with a tentative D call TRBD1 (5 bases). Germline V gene data show CDR1 as SGHAT and CDR2 as FQNNGV. The CDR3 runs 12 residues. Trimming took off 7 bases at V and 5 bases at J, with 12 bases between the two ends.

CDR3 nucleotides: TGTGCCAGCAGCTTAATGGGTCAGGGGGATACGCAGTATTTT. Its protein is CASSLMGQGDTQYF. This chain connects TRBV7-3 to TRBJ2-3, with D maybe TRBD1 (6 bases). V lost 1 base and J lost 6, with 11 bases in between. Looked up from germline, CDR1 is SGHTA and CDR2 is FQGTGA. The CDR3 covers 14 residues.

The chain employs TRBV28 and TRBJ1-2; TRBD1 matches 8 bases. V was pared by 4 bases and J by 3 bases, with 1 base of the junction left unmatched. Germline-derived CDR1 and CDR2 are MDHEN and SYDVKM. This CDR3 is built from 13 residues. Here the CDR3 reads CASSSGGDYGYTF. DNA for the CDR3: TGTGCCAGCAGTTCAGGGGGCGACTATGGCTACACCTTC.

The V call is TRBV6-5, the J call TRBJ2-7; 9 nucleotides align to TRBD1. V trimming: 5 bases; J trimming: 6 bases; junction bases outside the gene matches: 11. Germline V gene data show CDR1 as MNHEY and CDR2 as SVGAGI. The CDR3 has 15 amino acids. The CDR3 nucleotides read TGTGCCAGCAGTACAGGGGGCGCATCCCCTCGCGAGCAGTACTTC. This codes for CASSTGGASPREQYF.

The genes are TRBV18 and TRBJ1-3, with D perhaps matching TRBD1 (5 bases). The CDR3 extends over 15 amino acids. Germline assignment: CDR1 KGHSH and CDR2 LQKENI. Trimming stripped 1 base from V and 4 bases from J, with 11 bases between. The CDR3 is CASSPLQVKGNTIYF. The CDR3 DNA reads as TGTGCCAGCTCACCACTACAGGTGAAAGGAAACACCATATATTTT.

The CDR3 region is CATSIRRGQAGTGELFF. The CDR3 DNA follows: TGTGCCACCAGCATCCGAAGAGGGCAGGCTGGCACCGGGGAGCTGTTTTTT. J is TRBJ2-2 and V is TRBV15; D is possibly TRBD2 (5 bases). Trimming removed 4 bases at V and 4 bases at J, with 19 bases between. The CDR3 runs 17 residues. Germline V gene sequence: CDR1 LNHNV, CDR2 YYDKDF (reference sequence).

This chain links TRBV5-8 with TRBJ1-5; D is uncertain. The CDR3 contains 15 residues. Per the germline V gene, CDR1 is SGHTS and CDR2 is YDEGEE. Trimming left V 4 bases short and J 0 bases short, with 11 bases between. The CDR3 is CASSRPRDSNQPQHF. DNA for the CDR3: TGTGCCAGCAGCCGTCCACGGGATAGCAATCAGCCCCAGCATTTT.

The genes are TRBV2 and TRBJ2-3; the match to TRBD1 covers 12 bases. The CDR3 sequence is 16 residues long. J gave up 6 bases and V 8 bases, and 12 bases lay outside the gene matches. From germline, CDR1 is SNHLY and CDR2 FYNNEI. In nucleotides, the CDR3 is TGTGCCAGCTCAAGGGACAGGGGGCGGAAGGTGGATACGCAGTATTTT. Protein sequence: CASSRDRGRKVDTQYF.

V is TRBV28 and J is TRBJ2-7; no clear D. Trimming removed 1 base at V and 3 bases at J, with 4 bases between. Germline values: CDR1 MDHEN, CDR2 SYDVKM. The CDR3 covers 12 residues. CDR3 loop: CASSLSGYEQYF. The CDR3 DNA reads TGTGCCAGCAGTTTATCAGGCTACGAGCAGTACTTC.

The chain couples TRBV30 to TRBJ2-3, with a possible D match to TRBD1 (5 bases). The germline gives CDR1 GTSNPN, CDR2 SVGIG (reference sequence). The length of the CDR3 is 16 residues. With 2 bases removed from V and 0 bases from J, the gap between germline ends came to 15 bases. The CDR3 spells CAWSRGQIPSTDTQYF. The CDR3 DNA reads as TGTGCCTGGAGTAGGGGTCAGATTCCCAGCACAGATACGCAGTATTTT.

The chain's CDR3 is CASSIAPNRVSYNEQFF. The DNA of the CDR3 is TGTGCCAGTAGTATAGCCCCGAACAGGGTCTCCTACAATGAGCAGTTCTTC. The J gene is TRBJ2-1, the V gene TRBV19, with D possibly being TRBD1 (6 bases). V lost 1 base and J lost 0, with 13 bases in between. Germline V gene data show CDR1 as LNHDA and CDR2 as SQIVND (reference sequence). This CDR3 comprises 17 residues.